This T cell receptor (beta chain) was identified in a study of blood T cell repertoires in COVID-19. Overall study: The origin of the acute and convalescent COVID-19 samples was the United States, Italy and Spain. The cDNA or gDNA used as material had been derived from T cells, B-cell-depleted T cells, or PBMCs.

J was trimmed by 3 bases and V by 2 bases; bases with no gene match: 3. Looked up from germline, CDR1 is LGHDT and CDR2 is YNNKEL (reference sequence). The CDR3 consists of 16 residues. As originally analysed: By means of reference gene primer amplification, nucleated cell counts were estimated. Method: immunoSEQ multiplex PCR; TCRdb's copy keeps in-frame clones and lacks some. V and J calls and clone size follow that table, whereas D and trimming were derived from the DNA. The sample yields around 270,000 clones, about 85% seen once. This chain joins TRBV3-1 (or the pseudogene TRBV3-2) and TRBJ2-4; 11 bases align to TRBD2. The sequenced sample consisted of peripheral blood. This receptor was obtained from a man aged 60 to 75 who had recovered from COVID-19. In DNA, the CDR3 is TGTGCCAGCAGCCAAACTAGCGGGGGTGGCAAAAACATTCAGTACTTC. This encodes CASSQTSGGGKNIQYF.